These 17 T cell receptor beta chains were sequenced from one sample in a study of response to subunit inactivated influenza vaccine. TCRdb re-derived calls from the RT-PCR reads in MiXCR, one entry per CDR3 protein. The table lists around 490,000 distinct CDR3 sequences, under 9% of them singletons, with approximately 13% in the top ten. The input for sequencing was PBMCs from blood, taken around 2 years after vaccination. The source of these receptors is a man aged 45 to 70 who received an inactivated influenza vaccine.

At least ten counts were recorded for this clonotype. CDR3 sequence: CASSLSKGISSYNSPLHF. In DNA, the CDR3 is TGTGCCAGCAGTTTATCGAAAGGGATAAGCTCCTATAATTCACCCCTCCACTTT. The chain employs TRBV27 and TRBJ1-6, with D unclear. The ends were cut back, 0 bases at V and 0 bases at J, with 12 bases in the middle. Germline CDR1 is MNHEY and CDR2 is SMNVEV (reference sequence). The CDR3 is 18 amino acids.

As to this clonotype: Given a much more abundant clone one base away, this may be a read error. The chain is built from TRBV7-9 and TRBJ2-1; 9 nucleotides align to TRBD1. CDR1 SEHNR and CDR2 FQNEAQ come from the germline V gene (reference sequence). The CDR3 consists of 14 residues. V trimming: 6 bases; J trimming: 2 bases; junction bases outside the gene matches: 2. The CDR3, as DNA: TGTGCCAGCAGAAGACAGGGGGCCTACAATGAGCAGTTCTTC. The encoded protein is CASRRQGAYNEQFF.

This clonotype was picked up many times. J is TRBJ1-6 and V is TRBV5-1; tentative D call: TRBD1 (5 bases). Germline-derived CDR1 and CDR2 are SGHRS and YFSETQ. The germline V and J ends were trimmed by 0 bases and 6 bases, with 13 bases remaining between them. The CDR3 is 16 residues long. The CDR3: CASSLDRRDGNSPLHF. The CDR3 nucleotides read TGCGCCAGCAGCTTGGACAGGAGGGATGGTAATTCACCCCTCCACTTT.

This clonotype was observed a few times. The CDR3 sequence: CASSLTPLSNNEQFF. DNA for the CDR3: TGTGCCAGCAGCTTGACACCCTTGAGTAACAATGAGCAGTTCTTC. This chain joins TRBV5-6 and TRBJ2-1; D gene unclear. Germline CDR1 and CDR2: SGHDT and YYEEEE. V lost 1 base and J 5 bases, leaving 13 bases between the germline ends. CDR3 length: 15 residues.

Ten or more counts support this clonotype. The rearrangement links TRBV5-1 to TRBJ1-6; possible D gene TRBD1, 6 bases. There are 15 residues in the CDR3. Deletions cut 3 bases from V and 7 bases from J, with 14 bases between. Per germline, CDR1 SGHRS and CDR2 YFSETQ. The CDR3 here is CASSSWGQDNSPLHF. As DNA, the CDR3 is TGCGCCAGCAGCTCATGGGGGCAGGACAATTCACCCCTCCACTTT.

The genes are TRBV7-2 and TRBJ2-2, with 9 positions matching TRBD1. The CDR3 extends over 16 amino acids. The germline CDR1 and CDR2 sequences are SGHTA and FQGNSA. V was pared by 4 bases and J by 1 base, with 4 bases of the junction left unmatched. CDR3 residues: CASSYRGLLNTGELFF. The DNA of the CDR3 is TGTGCCAGCAGCTACAGGGGGCTGTTGAACACCGGGGAGCTGTTTTTT.

This clonotype was counted many times. The V gene is TRBV20-1, the J gene TRBJ1-1; 9 nucleotides line up with TRBD1. CDR1 DFQATT and CDR2 SNEGSKA come from the germline V gene (reference sequence). The CDR3 has 14 residues. V dropped 8 bases and J dropped 4; count of bases not matched to a gene: 11. CDR3 DNA: TGCAGTTACCGACAGGGGGTTGTCAGCACTGAAGCTTTCTTT. This encodes CSYRQGVVSTEAFF.

In this sample, this clonotype turned up many times. The rearrangement uses TRBV10-3 and TRBJ2-2; 8 nucleotides line up with TRBD1. V shed 6 bases, J shed 6 bases, and the junction held 3 bases outside the gene matches. This CDR3 has 13 residues. The germline CDR1 and CDR2 sequences are ENHRY and SYGVKD. The DNA for the CDR3 is TGTGCCATCAGCCTACAGGGGGCCGGGGAGCTGTTTTTT. This sequence encodes CAISLQGAGELFF.

This clonotype occurred many times. The rearrangement uses TRBV10-3 and TRBJ2-3; 8 bases align to TRBD2. V gave up 3 bases and J gave up 3 bases; unmatched junction bases: 11. CDR3 size: 17 residues. In germline, CDR1 is ENHRY, CDR2 SYGVKD. The CDR3 nucleotides read TGTGCCATCAGTGACCGAAAAGAGCGGGGGAGGACAGATACGCAGTATTTT. The encoded protein is CAISDRKERGRTDTQYF.

This chain uses TRBV11-2 with TRBJ1-3, with 9 positions matching TRBD1. The CDR3 consists of 16 residues. The V segment lost 4 bases and the J segment 3 bases; nucleotides outside the gene matches: 7. Germline loops: CDR1 SGHAT, CDR2 FQNNGV. As DNA, the CDR3 is TGTGCCAGCAGCTCGGGGACAGGGAGGAATGGAAACACCATATATTTT. The encoded protein is CASSSGTGRNGNTIYF.

The chain carries TRBV11-2 and TRBJ2-7; D may be TRBD1 or TRBD2 (5 bases each). Germline lookup yields CDR1 SGHAT and CDR2 FQNNGV. Trimming pared 2 bases from V and 5 bases from J, leaving 19 bases between. The CDR3 totals 16 residues. The CDR3 DNA sequence: TGTGCCAGCAGCTTACGGGGCAAGCTATTCGTCCACGAGCAGTACTTC. Translating it yields CASSLRGKLFVHEQYF.

This clonotype was seen more than once but under ten times. The rearrangement uses TRBV7-2 and TRBJ2-3, with 12 bases matching TRBD1. Germline-derived CDR1 and CDR2 are SGHTA and FQGNSA. Losses at the gene ends were 3 bases for V and 6 bases for J; bases not matched to a gene: 7. The CDR3 covers 16 residues. This CDR3 reads CASSFFRDRGLDTQYF. The CDR3 DNA reads as TGTGCCAGCAGCTTCTTCCGGGACAGGGGGCTGGATACGCAGTATTTT.

This clonotype has a handful of counts. This chain connects TRBV6-2 or TRBV6-3 to TRBJ1-2; 9 bases are shared with TRBD1. The CDR3 consists of 15 residues. The V segment lost 4 bases and the J segment 7 bases; nucleotides outside the gene matches: 10. CDR1 is MNHEY, CDR2 SVGEGT, per germline. Written as DNA, the CDR3 is TGTGCCAGCAGTTCGGCCGGGACAGGGATAGGTGGCTACACCTTC. It codes for CASSSAGTGIGGYTF.

This clonotype was detected ten times or more. The chain links TRBV12-5 to TRBJ2-3, with D perhaps TRBD2 (6 bases). Per germline, CDR1 LGHNT and CDR2 FRNRAP. V lost 3 bases to trimming and J lost 0 bases, with 13 bases between them. The CDR3 is made up of 16 amino acids. CDR3 in DNA: TGTGCTAGTGGTTTAATCCGGGAGCGTAGCACAGATACGCAGTATTTT. It yields the protein CASGLIRERSTDTQYF.

The chain uses TRBV28 and TRBJ2-1; the match to TRBD2 covers 14 bases. Trimming at V came to 8 bases and at J to 8 bases, leaving 2 bases not matched to a gene. Germline assignment: CDR1 MDHEN and CDR2 SYDVKM. This CDR3 contains 13 residues. The CDR3 is CASGTSGSHEQFF. The CDR3 nucleotides are TGTGCCAGCGGGACTAGCGGGAGTCATGAGCAGTTCTTC.

As concerns this clonotype: A read error may account for a junction end that differs from germline. V usage is TRBV29-1 and J usage is TRBJ2-7; 8 bases fit TRBD1. Germline lookup yields CDR1 SQVTM and CDR2 ANQGSEA. The CDR3 is made up of 13 amino acids. The CDR3 DNA follows: TGCCGCGTTGGACGGACAGGGACAAACGAGCAGTACTTC. Translating gives CRVGRTGTNEQYF.

This chain links TRBV6-5 with TRBJ2-7; no reliable D call. CDR3 length: 13 residues. The V end lost 2 bases, the J end lost 6 bases, and 11 bases lay between the germline ends. Germline V gene data show CDR1 as MNHEY and CDR2 as SVGAGI. This chain's CDR3 is CASSYPGSVEQYF. CDR3 DNA sequence: TGTGCCAGCAGTTACCCCGGGTCTGTCGAGCAGTACTTC.